This T cell receptor (beta chain) was captured by sequencing in a study of shared clonotypes between healthy human individuals. Points from the study as a whole: For naive CD4 cells, 4.5% to 6.5% of clonotypes were shared across a few donors.

In the authors' workflow: Junction-only immunoSEQ data arrived without quality scores, meaning filtering differed. The repertoire was sequenced with immunoSEQ multiplex PCR; TCRdb's copy has only in-frame clones and lacks some. V and J calls and clone size are as listed in that table; D and trimming were resolved from the DNA. Of over a million clones in the sample, roughly 95% were seen once. The CDR3 consists of 11 residues. The germline V gene has CDR1 SNHLY and CDR2 FYNNEI. Trimming took off 2 bases at V and 8 bases at J, with 3 bases between the two ends. On this clone itself: The antigen remains unidentified.

Donors were healthy HIV-negative adults without recent acute infections or vaccinations. J is TRBJ1-4 and V is TRBV2; unclear D gene. The TCR originated in a man aged 25 to 40 in good health. Source material: naive CD4+ T cells sorted from blood. As to subset: CD45RA+ positively selected. CDR3 protein: CASSEWEKLFF. Here the CDR3 DNA reads TGTGCCAGCAGTGAATGGGAAAAACTGTTTTTT. The full variable domain, with the rest looked up from reference TRBV2 and TRBJ1-4, is EPEVTQTPSHQVTQMGQEVILRCVPISNHLYFYWYRQILGQKVEFLVSFYNNEISEKSEIFDDQFSVERPDGSNFTLKIRSTKLEDSAMYFCASSEWEKLFFGSGTQLSVL.